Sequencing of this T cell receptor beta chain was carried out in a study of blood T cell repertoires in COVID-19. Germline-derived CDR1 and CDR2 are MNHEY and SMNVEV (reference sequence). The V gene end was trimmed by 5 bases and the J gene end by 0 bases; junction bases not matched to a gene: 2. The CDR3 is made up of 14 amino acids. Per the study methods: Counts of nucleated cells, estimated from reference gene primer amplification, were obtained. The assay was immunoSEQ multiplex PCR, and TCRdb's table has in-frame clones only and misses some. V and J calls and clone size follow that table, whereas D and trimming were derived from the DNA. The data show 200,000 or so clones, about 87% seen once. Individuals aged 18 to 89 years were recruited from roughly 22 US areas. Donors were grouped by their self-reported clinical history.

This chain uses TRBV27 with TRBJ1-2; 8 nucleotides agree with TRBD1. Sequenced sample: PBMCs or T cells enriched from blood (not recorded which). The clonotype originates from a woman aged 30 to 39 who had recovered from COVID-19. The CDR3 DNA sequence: TGTGCCAGCAGTGCGGGACAGGCTAACTATGGCTACACCTTC. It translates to CASSAGQANYGYTF.